One and the same sample provided the 22 T cell receptor beta chains below, sequenced in a study of OX40 agonist ivuxolimab in advanced cancers. The library was produced with the immunoSEQ multiplex PCR assay. The table was pulled from immuneACCESS by TCRdb, which kept in-frame rearrangements only. Such tables lose some clones; where checked, under half of the loss comes from unresolved V genes, and the rest has no known cause. This sample lists tens of thousands of clones; around 86% were detected once. Clones ranked in the top ten supply 0.9% to 1.2% of the sample. Sequencing was performed on CD4+ or CD8+ T cells sorted from blood, taken in a trial of the OX40 agonist ivuxolimab. The receptors shown here come from an adult with an advanced solid tumor such as melanoma, head and neck, liver or kidney cancer.

This chain uses TRBV18 with TRBJ2-6; perhaps TRBD2 as D (5 bases). Trimming removed 5 bases at V and 0 bases at J, with 5 bases between. The germline CDR1 and CDR2 sequences are KGHSH and LQKENI. The CDR3 sequence is 14 residues long. For the CDR3, the DNA is TGTGCCAGCTCAGGGAGCTCTGGGGCCAACGTCCTGACTTTC. The encoded protein is CASSGSSGANVLTF. Full variable domain (remainder filled in from reference TRBV18 and TRBJ2-6): NAGVMQNPRHLVRRRGQEARLRCSPMKGHSHVYWYRQLPEEGLKFMVYLQKENIIDESGMPKERFSAEFPKEGPSILRIQQVVRGDSAAYFCASSGSSGANVLTFGAGSRLTVL.

The chain has TRBV28 and TRBJ2-5; the D is unclear. Gene TRBJ2-7 matches the end of the DNA better, so the J call may be wrong. The CDR3 runs 13 residues. In germline, CDR1 is MDHEN, CDR2 SYDVKM. CDR3 region: CASRLSGPYEQYF. CDR3 in DNA: TGTGCCAGCAGACTCTCGGGTCCCTACGAGCAGTACTTC.

The gene calls are TRBV18 and TRBJ2-1, with D perhaps matching TRBD1 or TRBD2 (6 bases each). V gave up 6 bases and J gave up 0 bases, with 27 bases separating them. Looked up from germline, CDR1 is KGHSH and CDR2 is LQKENI. This CDR3 contains 20 residues. The DNA of the CDR3 is TGTGCCAGCTCGTCCGGGACACAAGGTAGGAGGGCGAGCTCCTACAATGAGCAGTTCTTC. This sequence encodes CASSSGTQGRRASSYNEQFF.

The chain is built from TRBV7-3 and TRBJ2-1; D remains unclear. The germline V gene encodes CDR1 SGHTA and CDR2 FQGTGA. V was shortened by 5 bases and J by 3 bases, with 8 bases between the two germline ends. The CDR3 is 13 residues long. This CDR3 is CASSPADYNEQFF. The CDR3 coding sequence is TGTGCCAGCAGCCCCGCGGACTACAATGAGCAGTTCTTC.

DNA of the CDR3: TGTGCCAGCAGTTCGGACGGCACAGATACGCAGTATTTT. It specifies CASSSDGTDTQYF. The chain carries TRBV6-1 and TRBJ2-3, with D hard to call. Germline V gene data show CDR1 as MNHNS and CDR2 as SASEGT. The V end was cut by 5 bases, the J end by 1 base, with 7 bases between. CDR3 length: 13 amino acids.

This chain links TRBV30 with TRBJ2-1; 12 positions match TRBD2. The CDR3 loop spans 15 amino acids. The germline gives CDR1 GTSNPN, CDR2 SVGIG (reference sequence). V lost 3 bases, J lost 8 bases, and 8 bases stayed unmatched. The CDR3 DNA reads as TGTGCCTGGAGCGTAGGACTAGCGGGATTAGATGAGCAGTTCTTC. Its translation is CAWSVGLAGLDEQFF.

The chain combines TRBV21-1 with TRBJ1-5. TRBV21-1 is assigned pseudogene status. The CDR3 is made up of 14 amino acids. CDR3 protein: CASSKLGLPQPQHF. CDR3 in DNA: TGTGCCAGCAGCAAACTAGGCCTACCTCAGCCCCAGCATTTT.

Worth noting for this clone: This CDR3 is also generated by other DNA sequences in the sample. The V gene is TRBV6-5, the J gene TRBJ2-7, with a tentative D call TRBD2 (5 bases). V lost 7 bases to trimming and J lost 6 bases, with 16 bases between them. CDR3 length: 13 residues. Germline V lookup: CDR1 MNHEY, CDR2 SVGAGI. For the CDR3, the DNA is TGTGCCAGCACTCGGAGGAGTTCTGGCGAGCAGTACTTC. It yields the protein CASTRRSSGEQYF.

The rearrangement joins TRBV5-4 to TRBJ2-2, with 11 bases fitting TRBD2. Germline V lookup: CDR1 SGHNT, CDR2 YYREEE (reference sequence). The CDR3 totals 17 residues. V lost 10 bases, J lost 0 bases, and 11 bases stayed unmatched. The CDR3 coding sequence is TGTGCCCTGGGTGGGCTAGCGGGAGGAGCGAACACCGGGGAGCTGTTTTTT. This translates into CALGGLAGGANTGELFF.

The chain is built from TRBV28 and TRBJ1-4; 10 nucleotides match TRBD1. The junction had 12 bases not matched to a gene; V was cut back by 6 bases and J by 2 bases. CDR1 and CDR2 (germline): MDHEN, SYDVKM. There are 18 residues in the CDR3. CDR3 bases: TGTGCCAGCAGCCCTGGGACAGGGGACGGAGCGACTAATGAAAAACTGTTTTTT. Its protein product is CASSPGTGDGATNEKLFF.

The chain uses TRBV10-3 and TRBJ1-2, with TRBD1 identical over 9 bases. Trimming cost V 0 bases and J 3 bases; bases outside gene matches: 8. There are 17 residues in the CDR3. Looked up from germline, CDR1 is ENHRY and CDR2 is SYGVKD. The CDR3 protein is CAISESPDRGGHYGYTF. The CDR3 DNA follows: TGTGCCATCAGTGAGTCCCCGGACAGGGGTGGGCACTATGGCTACACCTTC.

The J gene is TRBJ1-1, the V gene TRBV28; possible D gene TRBD1, 5 bases. CDR1 is MDHEN and CDR2 is SYDVKM in the germline V gene. V lost 4 bases and J 5 bases, leaving 23 bases between the germline ends. CDR3 size: 17 residues. CDR3 bases: TGTGCCAGCAGTTCCTTCCCACGTGCGGGGGGGAGAACTGAAGCTTTCTTT. This gives the protein CASSSFPRAGGRTEAFF.

The chain has TRBV4-1 and TRBJ2-3; 7 bases match TRBD2. The CDR3 runs 14 residues. Germline CDR1 is MGHRA and CDR2 is YSYEKL. J lost 0 bases, V lost 4 bases, and 1 base had no gene match. The DNA for the CDR3 is TGCGCCAGCAGCCGCGGGGGAAGCACAGATACGCAGTATTTT. Translation: CASSRGGSTDTQYF.

This clone was detected a few times. The chain combines TRBV7-3 with TRBJ2-1; TRBD2 aligns across 9 bases. Per germline, CDR1 SGHTA and CDR2 FQGTGA. The junction had 6 bases not matched to a gene; V was cut back by 0 bases and J by 6 bases. The CDR3 consists of 16 residues. The CDR3 region is CASSLTPGLASNEQFF. The CDR3 bases are TGTGCCAGCAGCTTAACCCCGGGACTAGCTTCCAATGAGCAGTTCTTC. The entire variable domain, with the rest obtained from reference TRBV7-3 and TRBJ2-1, is as follows: GAGVSQTPSNKVTEKGKYVELRCDPISGHTALYWYRQSLGQGPEFLIYFQGTGAADDSGLPNDRFFAVRPEGSVSTLKIQRTERGDSAVYLCASSLTPGLASNEQFFGPGTRLTVL.

The chain employs TRBV27 and TRBJ2-4; TRBD1 agrees at 11 bases. The CDR3 spans 14 residues. Germline loops: CDR1 MNHEY, CDR2 SMNVEV (reference sequence). Trimming removed 6 bases from V and 8 bases from J; junction bases left unmatched: 6. This CDR3 is CASSPGTGGYIQYF. In DNA form, the CDR3 reads TGTGCCAGCAGCCCCGGGACAGGGGGATACATTCAGTACTTC.

This clone was observed once. V gene TRBV7-2 combines with J gene TRBJ1-2, with 8 positions matching TRBD1. CDR3 size: 15 residues. CDR1 is SGHTA and CDR2 is FQGNSA in the germline V gene. V was pared by 7 bases and J by 6 bases, with 13 bases of the junction left unmatched. This CDR3 reads CASTYIFGQGNGYTF. The DNA for the CDR3 is TGTGCCAGCACCTATATTTTTGGACAGGGCAATGGCTACACCTTC.

The chain employs TRBV2 and TRBJ2-1, with unresolved D. Germline-derived CDR1 and CDR2 are SNHLY and FYNNEI. V lost 3 bases and J lost 2, with 8 bases in between. The CDR3 spans 14 residues. In nucleotides, the CDR3 is TGTGCCAGCAGTGATCCAAGGACCTACAATGAGCAGTTCTTC. As protein: CASSDPRTYNEQFF. The full variable domain, its missing parts supplied by reference TRBV2 and TRBJ2-1, is EPEVTQTPSHQVTQMGQEVILRCVPISNHLYFYWYRQILGQKVEFLVSFYNNEISEKSEIFDDQFSVERPDGSNFTLKIRSTKLEDSAMYFCASSDPRTYNEQFFGPGTRLTVL.

J is TRBJ2-2 and V is TRBV4-2; D possibly corresponds to TRBD2 (5 bases). CDR3 length equals 14 residues. V lost 6 bases and J 4 bases, leaving 12 bases between the germline ends. The germline V gene encodes CDR1 LGHNA and CDR2 YNFKEQ. The CDR3 bases are TGTGCCAGCAGAGGAGGAGATCGCACCGGGGAGCTGTTTTTT. Its translation: CASRGGDRTGELFF.

This rearrangement joins TRBV6-4 to TRBJ2-3, with TRBD2 matching over 10 bases. V lost 6 bases to trimming and J lost 1 base; unmatched junction nucleotides: 4. Germline lookup yields CDR1 MRHNA and CDR2 SNTAGT. This CDR3 comprises 15 residues. CDR3 amino acids: CASSFGTSGTDTQYF. CDR3 bases: TGTGCCAGCAGCTTCGGGACTAGCGGCACAGATACGCAGTATTTT.

The rearrangement links TRBV7-8 to TRBJ2-7, with 9 bases identical to TRBD2. This CDR3 is 18 amino acids long. In germline, CDR1 is SGHVS, CDR2 FQNEAQ. The V and J ends lost 5 bases and 3 bases, in that order; junction bases with no gene match: 17. The CDR3 nucleotides are TGTGCCAGCAGCCGCCACGGGGTTGCGGGAGGGCCGGGCTACGAGCAGTACTTC. This codes for CASSRHGVAGGPGYEQYF.

This rearrangement joins TRBV10-3 to TRBJ2-2; D is unclear. Trimming left V 3 bases short and J 6 bases short, with 5 bases between. Germline CDR1 reads ENHRY; CDR2 reads SYGVKD. The CDR3 is 12 residues long. CDR3 DNA sequence: TGTGCCATCAGTGATGTGGCCGGGGAGCTGTTTTTT. Translated: CAISDVAGELFF.

The rearrangement links TRBV11-2 to TRBJ2-1, with TRBD2 matching 8 bases. The CDR3 totals 16 residues. V lost 5 bases to trimming and J lost 0 bases; unmatched junction nucleotides: 6. In germline, CDR1 is SGHAT, CDR2 FQNNGV. CDR3 DNA sequence: TGTGCCAGCAGCCCGAGAAGCGGGAGCTCCTACAATGAGCAGTTCTTC. Translated, it gives CASSPRSGSSYNEQFF.